The rows below give T cell receptor beta chains drawn from one sample of a study of T cell responses to AZD1222 COVID-19 vaccine. Data came from immunoSEQ multiplex PCR; TCRdb stores just in-frame clones and leaves some out. Of approximately 110,000 clones in the sample, roughly 87% were seen once. Sequencing was performed on peripheral blood, taken on day 0 of AZD1222 vaccination. Every receptor here comes from an adult in good health. The CDR3 runs from the conserved cysteine through the conserved F or W. Fields, in order: J gene, clone size, V gene, D gene, CDR3 DNA, CDR3 protein. D genes are given only for firm matches. The size entry is marked missing in some rows and otherwise reads once, few, many or a size class.

j_gene: TRBJ2-7; abundance: NA; v_gene: TRBV7-2; d_gene: TRBD2; CDR3nt: TGTGCCAGCAGCCCAAATAGCGGGGGGAAGACCTACGAGCAGTACTTC; CDR3aa: CASSPNSGGKTYEQYF
j_gene: TRBJ2-7; abundance: NA; v_gene: TRBV28; d_gene: NA; CDR3nt: TGTGCCAGCAGTTTACGGGACGCAATCTACTACGAGCAGTACTTC; CDR3aa: CASSLRDAIYYEQYF
j_gene: TRBJ1-6; abundance: NA; v_gene: TRBV7-2; d_gene: NA; CDR3nt: TGTGCCAGCAGCTTAGTGAATTCACCCCTCCACTTT; CDR3aa: CASSLVNSPLHF
j_gene: TRBJ1-5; abundance: once; v_gene: TRBV5-4; d_gene: NA; CDR3nt: TGTGCCAGCAGCTTGGACGGGGGAGATCCAAATCAGCCCCAGCATTTT; CDR3aa: CASSLDGGDPNQPQHF
j_gene: TRBJ1-2; abundance: NA; v_gene: TRBV3-1/TRBV3-2; d_gene: NA; CDR3nt: TGTGCCAGCAGCTTCCAGGGCTATGGCTACACCTTC; CDR3aa: CASSFQGYGYTF
j_gene: TRBJ1-1; abundance: NA; v_gene: TRBV14; d_gene: TRBD1; CDR3nt: TGTGCCAGCAGCCAAGGGGGCAGGGGGCTTAACACTGAAGCTTTCTTT; CDR3aa: CASSQGGRGLNTEAFF
j_gene: TRBJ2-3; abundance: NA; v_gene: TRBV10-3; d_gene: TRBD2; CDR3nt: TGTGCCATCAGTGATCCCCGCGGTGGGACTAGCGGGGGGGGAGATACGCAGTATTTT; CDR3aa: CAISDPRGGTSGGGDTQYF
j_gene: TRBJ1-6; abundance: NA; v_gene: TRBV3-1/TRBV3-2; d_gene: NA; CDR3nt: TGTGCCAGCAGCCAAGATCTCGACAGAAGTTCACCCCTCCACTTT; CDR3aa: CASSQDLDRSSPLHF
j_gene: TRBJ2-7; abundance: NA; v_gene: TRBV27; d_gene: NA; CDR3nt: TGTGCCAGCCGCGACCAATCGTACGAGCAGTACTTC; CDR3aa: CASRDQSYEQYF
j_gene: TRBJ2-3; abundance: NA; v_gene: TRBV24-1; d_gene: TRBD1; CDR3nt: TGTGCCACCAGTGTTGGGCAGGGGGCAGATACGCAGTATTTT; CDR3aa: CATSVGQGADTQYF
j_gene: TRBJ1-6; abundance: once; v_gene: TRBV2; d_gene: NA; CDR3nt: TGTGCCAGCAGTCAGGAGATAATATCGGCTTATTCACCCCTCCACTTT; CDR3aa: CASSQEIISAYSPLHF
j_gene: TRBJ2-7; abundance: NA; v_gene: TRBV6-5; d_gene: TRBD1; CDR3nt: TGTGCCAGCAGTTACTCTGGGACAGGGGGCTACGAGCAGTACTTC; CDR3aa: CASSYSGTGGYEQYF
j_gene: TRBJ1-1; abundance: NA; v_gene: TRBV7-9; d_gene: TRBD1; CDR3nt: TGTGCCAGCAATCTTGGACAGGGGAACACTGAAGCTTTCTTT; CDR3aa: CASNLGQGNTEAFF
j_gene: TRBJ1-5; abundance: few; v_gene: TRBV5-5; d_gene: NA; CDR3nt: TGTGCCAGCAGCTTCATATTCCCCTCAGATCAGCCCCAGCATTTT; CDR3aa: CASSFIFPSDQPQHF
j_gene: TRBJ2-1; abundance: NA; v_gene: TRBV12-3/TRBV12-4; d_gene: NA; CDR3nt: TGTGCCAGCAGTTCGGGGGTGCAGTTCTTC; CDR3aa: CASSSGVQFF
j_gene: TRBJ1-5; abundance: NA; v_gene: TRBV6-1; d_gene: NA; CDR3nt: TGTGCCAGCAGTGAATCCCTCAATCAGCCCCAGCATTTT; CDR3aa: CASSESLNQPQHF
j_gene: TRBJ1-6; abundance: NA; v_gene: TRBV9; d_gene: NA; CDR3nt: TGTGCCAGCAGCGTAGAGGGACGGGAAACACCCCTCCACTTT; CDR3aa: CASSVEGRETPLHF
j_gene: TRBJ2-5; abundance: NA; v_gene: TRBV11-2; d_gene: NA; CDR3nt: TGTGCCAGCAGCTTAGGGTTTGGCTCCCAAGAGACCCAGTACTTC; CDR3aa: CASSLGFGSQETQYF
j_gene: TRBJ2-3; abundance: NA; v_gene: TRBV11-2; d_gene: NA; CDR3nt: TGTGCCAGCAGCTTCGCCGGGACACGCCAGTATTTT; CDR3aa: CASSFAGTRQYF
j_gene: TRBJ2-2; abundance: NA; v_gene: TRBV2; d_gene: TRBD2; CDR3nt: TGTGCCATTGGACTAGCGGAGAACACCGGGGAGCTGTTTTTT; CDR3aa: CAIGLAENTGELFF
j_gene: TRBJ2-6; abundance: NA; v_gene: TRBV30; d_gene: NA; CDR3nt: TGTGCCTGGTCCGACCCCTCTGGGGCCAACGTCCTGACTTTC; CDR3aa: CAWSDPSGANVLTF
j_gene: TRBJ1-1; abundance: NA; v_gene: TRBV27; d_gene: NA; CDR3nt: TGTGCCAGCAGTGCACTCTTTCCCCGGGACTTAGAGAACACTGAAGCTTTCTTT; CDR3aa: CASSALFPRDLENTEAFF
j_gene: TRBJ1-1; abundance: NA; v_gene: TRBV27; d_gene: NA; CDR3nt: TGTGCCAGCAGTCCCGTGGGAGGGAACACTGAAGCTTTCTTT; CDR3aa: CASSPVGGNTEAFF
j_gene: TRBJ1-3; abundance: few; v_gene: TRBV13; d_gene: TRBD1; CDR3nt: TGTGCCAGCAGCGAAAGGGACAGCCCTGGAAACACCATATATTTT; CDR3aa: CASSERDSPGNTIYF
j_gene: TRBJ2-7; abundance: NA; v_gene: TRBV20-1; d_gene: NA; CDR3nt: TGCAGTGCTAGTGAGGGGAGCACCTACGAGCAGTACTTC; CDR3aa: CSASEGSTYEQYF
j_gene: TRBJ1-2; abundance: once; v_gene: TRBV5-4; d_gene: NA; CDR3nt: TGTGCCAGCAGCTCTAGGAACGTGGAGGGCTACACCTTC; CDR3aa: CASSSRNVEGYTF
j_gene: TRBJ2-7; abundance: NA; v_gene: TRBV29-1; d_gene: NA; CDR3nt: TGCAGCGTTGCCGGGACCTCTAAAAAGGCCTACGAGCAGTACTTC; CDR3aa: CSVAGTSKKAYEQYF
j_gene: TRBJ1-5; abundance: NA; v_gene: TRBV12-3/TRBV12-4; d_gene: NA; CDR3nt: TGTGCCAGCAGTTTAAACCATCAGCCCCAGCATTTT; CDR3aa: CASSLNHQPQHF
j_gene: TRBJ1-4; abundance: NA; v_gene: TRBV30; d_gene: NA; CDR3nt: TGTGCCTGGAATTTTCAGGAAAAACTGTTTTTT; CDR3aa: CAWNFQEKLFF
j_gene: TRBJ2-2; abundance: NA; v_gene: TRBV5-1; d_gene: NA; CDR3nt: TGCGCCAGCAGCTTGGAGGGGCCGCCGAACACCGGGGAGCTGTTTTTT; CDR3aa: CASSLEGPPNTGELFF
j_gene: TRBJ2-3; abundance: NA; v_gene: TRBV27; d_gene: NA; CDR3nt: TGTGCCAGCAGTTTAGGCCATTCCTCCGATACGCAGTATTTT; CDR3aa: CASSLGHSSDTQYF
j_gene: TRBJ2-6; abundance: NA; v_gene: TRBV2; d_gene: TRBD1; CDR3nt: TGTGCCAGCAGGGACAGGACAAGCTCTGGGGCCAACGTCCTGACTTTC; CDR3aa: CASRDRTSSGANVLTF
j_gene: TRBJ2-7; abundance: once; v_gene: TRBV28; d_gene: NA; CDR3nt: TGTGCCAGCAGTCCAGGGGGGGGGTACTCCTACGAGCAGTACTTC; CDR3aa: CASSPGGGYSYEQYF
j_gene: TRBJ1-4; abundance: NA; v_gene: TRBV30; d_gene: NA; CDR3nt: TGTGCCTGGAGTGTCGCAGGCGGTAATGAAAAACTGTTTTTT; CDR3aa: CAWSVAGGNEKLFF
j_gene: TRBJ2-3; abundance: NA; v_gene: TRBV11-3; d_gene: TRBD2; CDR3nt: TGTGCCAGCAGCTTAGTACCCCGACTAGCGGGGACAGATACGCAGTATTTT; CDR3aa: CASSLVPRLAGTDTQYF
j_gene: TRBJ1-4; abundance: NA; v_gene: TRBV10-3; d_gene: NA; CDR3nt: TGTGCCGCGGCGAGGGGTGGGCAATCCGAAAAACTGTTTTTT; CDR3aa: CAAARGGQSEKLFF
j_gene: TRBJ2-3; abundance: NA; v_gene: TRBV20-1; d_gene: TRBD2; CDR3nt: TGCAGTGCTAGTGGGACTAGCCCAGATACGCAGTATTTT; CDR3aa: CSASGTSPDTQYF
j_gene: TRBJ2-1; abundance: NA; v_gene: TRBV19; d_gene: NA; CDR3nt: TGTGCCAGCACCCGGGGCGGAAGGACCTACAATGAGCAGTTCTTC; CDR3aa: CASTRGGRTYNEQFF
j_gene: TRBJ1-2; abundance: NA; v_gene: TRBV5-1; d_gene: NA; CDR3nt: TGCGCCAGCAGCTCCGAGATCCCCCGGGAACGGGGTGGCTACACCTTC; CDR3aa: CASSSEIPRERGGYTF
j_gene: TRBJ1-1; abundance: NA; v_gene: TRBV7-3; d_gene: NA; CDR3nt: TGTGCCAGCAGCTTAAACCCGGGGCTCACTGAAGCTTTCTTT; CDR3aa: CASSLNPGLTEAFF
j_gene: TRBJ1-5; abundance: NA; v_gene: TRBV3-1/TRBV3-2; d_gene: NA; CDR3nt: TGTGCCAGCAGCCAAGATCGGAATCAGCCCCAGCATTTT; CDR3aa: CASSQDRNQPQHF
j_gene: TRBJ2-4; abundance: once; v_gene: TRBV6-5; d_gene: NA; CDR3nt: TGTGCCAGCTGCAGGGACATTAAAAACATTCAGTACTTC; CDR3aa: CASCRDIKNIQYF
j_gene: TRBJ1-1; abundance: NA; v_gene: TRBV5-1; d_gene: NA; CDR3nt: TGCGCCAGCAGCTTGGAGAGGGGGAACACTGAAGCTTTCTTT; CDR3aa: CASSLERGNTEAFF
j_gene: TRBJ2-2; abundance: NA; v_gene: TRBV21-1; d_gene: NA; CDR3nt: TGTGCCAGCAGCAAGGACAGGAACACCGGGGAGCTGTTTTTT; CDR3aa: CASSKDRNTGELFF